A single sample is the source of the 5 T cell receptor beta chains below, sequenced in a study of response to subunit inactivated influenza vaccine. TCRdb recomputed calls from the RT-PCR reads with MiXCR, one row per CDR3 protein. This table has about 160,000 distinct CDR3 sequences, roughly a tenth appearing once. The sample was non-naive T cells sorted from PBMCs, taken about 40 days after vaccination. The source is a man in his fifties who received an inactivated influenza vaccine.

This clonotype was observed a handful of times. J is TRBJ2-7 and V is TRBV5-1; TRBD2 agrees at 9 bases. The junction had 4 bases not matched to a gene; V was cut back by 5 bases and J by 1 base. The CDR3 contains 14 residues. Germline loops: CDR1 SGHRS, CDR2 YFSETQ. The CDR3 sequence: CASRDSGGSYEQYF. Written as DNA, the CDR3 is TGCGCCAGCAGGGACAGCGGGGGGTCCTACGAGCAGTACTTC.

This clonotype occurred a few times. The V call is TRBV20-1, the J call TRBJ2-7; D possibly corresponds to TRBD1 (6 bases). The CDR3 runs 15 residues. The germline gives CDR1 DFQATT, CDR2 SNEGSKA (reference sequence). V lost 1 base and J lost 4, with 17 bases in between. In nucleotides, the CDR3 is TGCAGTGCTAGAGCTCAAAGGACAGAACAATACGAGCAGTACTTC. Translating it yields CSARAQRTEQYEQYF.

This clonotype occurred a few times. V and J are TRBV19 and TRBJ2-2; tentatively, D is TRBD1 (7 bases). The CDR3 contains 15 residues. The germline V and J ends were trimmed by 2 bases and 4 bases, with 11 bases remaining between them. Germline V CDR1 and CDR2: LNHDA, SQIVND (reference sequence). CDR3 nucleotides: TGTGCCAGTAGTATACAGGGGGGTCGCACCGGGGAGCTGTTTTTT. Its protein product is CASSIQGGRTGELFF.

This clonotype was observed a few times. CDR3 in amino acids: CASSYSGADEKLFF. DNA for the CDR3: TGTGCCAGCAGTTACTCAGGCGCCGATGAAAAACTGTTTTTT. The gene calls are TRBV6-5 and TRBJ1-4, with D unclear. Germline CDR1 reads MNHEY; CDR2 reads SVGAGI. There are 14 residues in the CDR3. Trimming stripped 0 bases from V and 6 bases from J, with 8 bases between.

This clonotype was detected many times. The chain carries TRBV12-3 or TRBV12-4 and TRBJ1-5; D might be TRBD1 (6 bases). V lost 7 bases and J lost 7, with 20 bases in between. The CDR3 spans 15 residues. The CDR3 sequence is CASTIPSRGNQPQHF. The CDR3 DNA follows: TGTGCCAGCACTATCCCTTCTAGGGGGAACCAGCCCCAGCATTTT.